Below are 26 T cell receptor beta chains sequenced from a single sample in a study of T-cell reconstitution after alpha-beta-depleted transplantation in children. During its preparation, the TCRbeta library received unique molecular identifiers. MiXCR, run by TCRdb on the PCR reads, gives a single entry per CDR3 protein. The table lists around 480,000 distinct CDR3 sequences, around a third of them singletons, with around 2.3% in the top ten. This material consisted of PBMCs from the stem cell graft donor, taken from the stem cell graft. All receptors come from a human donor who donated a stem cell graft to a child with aplastic anemia.

This clonotype turned up a few times. This chain uses TRBV29-1 with TRBJ1-2; the D gene is possibly TRBD1 (5 bases). V was shortened by 4 bases and J by 9 bases, with 15 bases between the two germline ends. CDR1 is SQVTM and CDR2 is ANQGSEA in the germline V gene. The CDR3 loop spans 12 amino acids. CDR3 nucleotide sequence: TGCAGCGTTGCACATACCGACAGTCGCTACACCTTC. Its translation: CSVAHTDSRYTF.

Worth noting for this clonotype: A read error may explain this, as a much larger clone is one base away. The chain employs TRBV28 and TRBJ2-7; 7 nucleotides align to TRBD2. The germline gives CDR1 MDHEN, CDR2 SYDVKM. V shed 11 bases, J shed 3 bases, and the junction held 13 bases outside the gene matches. The CDR3 consists of 14 residues. In DNA, the CDR3 is TGTGCCTGCCTCGGGGGACTACTCCTCTACGAGCAGTACTTC. As protein: CACLGGLLLYEQYF.

This clonotype was counted a few times. V usage is TRBV5-1 and J usage is TRBJ2-5; 9 bases are a match to TRBD1. V was pared by 4 bases and J by 2 bases, with 3 bases of the junction left unmatched. This CDR3 comprises 14 residues. Per germline, CDR1 SGHRS and CDR2 YFSETQ. The CDR3 nucleotides read TGCGCCAGCAGCGGGACAGGGTTGCAAGAGACCCAGTACTTC. The encoded protein is CASSGTGLQETQYF.

This clonotype was found once. The genes are TRBV18 and TRBJ1-4, with a possible D match to TRBD1 (5 bases). The V gene lost 3 bases and the J gene lost 6 bases, with 11 bases spanning the gap. The germline gives CDR1 KGHSH, CDR2 LQKENI. The CDR3 covers 14 residues. CDR3 region: CASSPRSRDEKLFF. As DNA, the CDR3 is TGTGCCAGCTCACCGAGGAGCAGGGATGAAAAACTGTTTTTT.

This clonotype was seen only a few times. The CDR3, as DNA: TGTGCCAGCAGTTTTGGTTTGACCCAGTACTTC. Translating it yields CASSFGLTQYF. The chain combines TRBV28 with TRBJ2-5, with D unclear. CDR1 is MDHEN, CDR2 SYDVKM, per germline. V was clipped by 3 bases and J by 7 bases, with 6 bases between them. There are 11 residues in the CDR3.

The rearrangement joins TRBV5-1 to TRBJ1-1; the match to TRBD1 covers 8 bases. The CDR3 runs 15 residues. The V gene's germline CDR1 is SGHRS and CDR2 YFSETQ. V gave up 4 bases and J gave up 1 base; unmatched junction bases: 6. The CDR3 DNA reads TGCGCCAGCAGCGCCGGGACAGGAGGGAACACTGAAGCTTTCTTT. Translation: CASSAGTGGNTEAFF.

The chain couples TRBV7-9 to TRBJ2-3, with TRBD1 as a possible D gene (5 bases). V was cut by 1 base and J by 6 bases, with 11 bases left in between. The CDR3 is 14 residues long. Per germline, CDR1 SEHNR and CDR2 FQNEAQ (reference sequence). The CDR3 reads CASSLVPGPDTQYF. The CDR3 nucleotides are TGTGCCAGCAGCTTAGTACCAGGGCCCGATACGCAGTATTTT. Filled out from reference TRBV7-9 and TRBJ2-3, the complete variable domain reads DTGVSQNPRHKITKRGQNVTFRCDPISEHNRLYWYRQTLGQGPEFLTYFQNEAQLEKSRLLSDRFSAERPKGSFSTLEIQRTEQGDSAMYLCASSLVPGPDTQYFGPGTRLTVL.

This clonotype was detected only a few times. The rearrangement joins TRBV5-1 to TRBJ2-7, with 12 bases aligning to TRBD1. Germline lookup yields CDR1 SGHRS and CDR2 YFSETQ. This CDR3 has 15 amino acids. Trimming removed 4 bases from V and 5 bases from J; junction bases left unmatched: 7. The CDR3 DNA sequence: TGCGCCAGCAGCGCCTCCGGGACAGGGGGCGACGAGCAGTACTTC. It codes for CASSASGTGGDEQYF.

J is TRBJ1-1 and V is TRBV4-3, with D hard to call. This CDR3 spans 14 amino acids. The germline V and J ends were trimmed by 0 bases and 5 bases, with 10 bases remaining between them. Germline-derived CDR1 and CDR2 are LGHNA and YSLEER. The CDR3 region is CASSQDMGGTEAFF. Written as DNA, the CDR3 is TGCGCCAGCAGCCAAGATATGGGTGGGACTGAAGCTTTCTTT.

This rearrangement joins TRBV20-1 to TRBJ2-3; D might be TRBD1 (6 bases). Trimming cost V 5 bases and J 6 bases, with 12 bases left between them. The germline CDR1 and CDR2 sequences are DFQATT and SNEGSKA (reference sequence). This CDR3 is 12 amino acids long. The CDR3 nucleotides are TGCAGTGCTGGGGGACATTTGGATACGCAGTATTTT. It yields the protein CSAGGHLDTQYF.

In this sample, this clonotype turned up a few times. The chain is built from TRBV5-1 and TRBJ2-7, with 9 bases lining up with TRBD2. Trimming at V came to 2 bases and at J to 2 bases, leaving 14 bases not matched to a gene. Germline V gives CDR1 SGHRS, CDR2 YFSETQ. The length of the CDR3 is 18 residues. The CDR3 bases are TGCGCCAGCAGCTTTGATAGCGGGAGTGTTTATTCACCCTACGAGCAGTACTTC. It encodes CASSFDSGSVYSPYEQYF.

This clonotype came up a few times. The rearrangement links TRBV6-1 to TRBJ1-1, with D possibly being TRBD1 (6 bases). The CDR3 runs 17 residues. Trimming shortened V by 2 bases and J by 5 bases, and 21 bases separated the two germline ends. Germline CDR1 is MNHNS and CDR2 is SASEGT. The CDR3 sequence: CASSERRGAVVGTEAFF. The CDR3 DNA reads as TGTGCCAGCAGTGAACGGCGGGGGGCTGTAGTGGGTACTGAAGCTTTCTTT.

A few counts support this clonotype. The chain is built from TRBV5-1 and TRBJ1-1, with 9 bases fitting TRBD1. CDR3 length: 15 amino acids. The germline V gene encodes CDR1 SGHRS and CDR2 YFSETQ. J lost 8 bases, V lost 0 bases, and 8 bases had no gene match. DNA for the CDR3: TGCGCCAGCAGCTTGGCCGAGGTGGGGACAGGGGAAGCTTTCTTT. The encoded protein is CASSLAEVGTGEAFF.

This clonotype showed up just a few times. The chain carries TRBV29-1 and TRBJ2-3; the D gene is possibly TRBD2 (5 bases). V lost 7 bases to trimming and J lost 2 bases, with 7 bases between them. Germline V gene data show CDR1 as SQVTM and CDR2 as ANQGSEA. This CDR3 contains 11 residues. Here the CDR3 DNA reads TGCAGCGAAGCGGACACAGATACGCAGTATTTT. Protein: CSEADTDTQYF.

This chain links TRBV18 with TRBJ2-1; D unclear. CDR3 length: 15 residues. Germline V gene lookup returns CDR1 KGHSH and CDR2 LQKENI. Between the trimmed V and J ends, which lost 0 bases and 0 bases, there was a span of 6 bases. CDR3 in amino acids: CASSPPSVSYNEQFF. The CDR3 nucleotides read TGTGCCAGCTCACCACCGTCGGTCTCCTACAATGAGCAGTTCTTC.

This chain links TRBV5-5 with TRBJ2-7; 8 bases fit TRBD2. Germline loops: CDR1 SGHKS, CDR2 YYEKEE (reference sequence). V shed 2 bases and J 3 bases; nucleotides not matched to a gene: 10. This CDR3 is built from 16 residues. The CDR3 reads CASSFPGGPRDYEQYF. The CDR3 nucleotides read TGTGCCAGCAGCTTCCCGGGAGGGCCCCGAGACTACGAGCAGTACTTC. Complete variable domain (other parts from reference TRBV5-5 and TRBJ2-7): DAGVTQSPTHLIKTRGQQVTLRCSPISGHKSVSWYQQVLGQGPQFIFQYYEKEERGRGNFPDRFSARQFPNYSSELNVNALLLGDSALYLCASSFPGGPRDYEQYFGPGTRLTVT.

The table lists this clonotype with a few counts. The rearrangement uses TRBV12-3 or TRBV12-4 and TRBJ1-5; D is unclear. CDR3 length: 16 residues. Trimming cost V 1 base and J 1 base, with 11 bases left between them. DNA of the CDR3: TGTGCCAGCAGTTTAGTGGGCGGTAGAAGCAATCAGCCCCAGCATTTT. This sequence encodes CASSLVGGRSNQPQHF.

The chain employs TRBV19 and TRBJ2-6, with a possible D match to TRBD2 (6 bases). The ends were cut back, 10 bases at V and 0 bases at J, with 13 bases in the middle. The CDR3 is 15 residues long. In germline, CDR1 is LNHDA, CDR2 SQIVND (reference sequence). This CDR3 reads CATRWGDSGANVLTF. The CDR3 region has the DNA TGTGCCACCCGGTGGGGGGACTCTGGGGCCAACGTCCTGACTTTC.

This clonotype appeared a few times. The chain recombines TRBV20-1 with TRBJ2-7, with D possibly TRBD1 on 6 matching bases. Trimming pared 5 bases from V and 1 base from J, leaving 18 bases between. This CDR3 contains 15 residues. Looked up from germline, CDR1 is DFQATT and CDR2 is SNEGSKA (reference sequence). CDR3 sequence reads: CSALTTFQGSYEQYV. The CDR3, as DNA: TGCAGTGCTTTAACGACCTTTCAGGGGTCCTACGAGCAGTACGTC.

This clonotype was observed a handful of times. The gene calls are TRBV7-2 and TRBJ1-3; the D is unclear. The CDR3 spans 13 residues. The germline CDR1 and CDR2 sequences are SGHTA and FQGNSA. Trimming cost V 1 base and J 2 bases, with 3 bases left between them. CDR3 region: CASSLGPGNTIYF. The CDR3, as DNA: TGTGCCAGCAGCTTAGGACCTGGAAACACCATATATTTT.

The CDR3 sequence: CASSLGGASSYNEQFF. In DNA, the CDR3 is TGCGCCAGCAGCTTGGGTGGGGCGAGCTCCTACAATGAGCAGTTCTTC. J is TRBJ2-1 and V is TRBV5-1; TRBD1 is a possible D gene (5 bases). V was cut by 0 bases and J by 0 bases, with 10 bases left in between. Germline V lookup: CDR1 SGHRS, CDR2 YFSETQ. The CDR3 has 16 amino acids.

This clonotype was seen more than once but under ten times. The chain is built from TRBV12-3 or TRBV12-4 and TRBJ2-7, with D perhaps given as TRBD1 or TRBD2 (5 bases each). The V end lost 6 bases, the J end lost 1 base, and 16 bases lay between the germline ends. The CDR3 sequence is 15 residues long. CDR3 loop: CASSVRDGQSYEQYF. CDR3 in DNA: TGTGCCAGCAGCGTCCGGGACGGCCAATCCTACGAGCAGTACTTC.

The chain links TRBV12-3 or TRBV12-4 to TRBJ2-6; either TRBD1 or TRBD2 may fit D (5 bases each). Trimming stripped 8 bases from V and 0 bases from J, with 14 bases between. The CDR3 sequence is 16 residues long. The CDR3 bases are TGTGCCAGCTCCGATAGGGACCGCTCTGGGGCCAACGTCCTGACTTTC. It yields the protein CASSDRDRSGANVLTF.

This clonotype was counted a few times. The V and J genes are TRBV5-1 and TRBJ1-4, with D perhaps matching TRBD1 (5 bases). The CDR3 covers 15 residues. Trimming cost V 3 bases and J 5 bases, with 14 bases left between them. From germline, CDR1 is SGHRS and CDR2 YFSETQ. The CDR3 coding sequence is TGCGCCAGCAGCTGGACCTCAGGACACAATGAAAAACTGTTTTTT. Translation gives CASSWTSGHNEKLFF.

The chain employs TRBV12-3 or TRBV12-4 and TRBJ2-1; TRBD1 might be the D (6 bases). This CDR3 is 12 amino acids long. Trimming pared 3 bases from V and 8 bases from J, leaving 8 bases between. The CDR3 here is CASSFWGHEQFF. The DNA of the CDR3 is TGTGCCAGCAGTTTTTGGGGGCATGAGCAGTTCTTC.

CDR3 sequence reads: CASSRRQGQTQYF. The CDR3 nucleotides read TGCGCCAGCAGCCGGAGACAGGGCCAGACCCAGTACTTC. The J gene is TRBJ2-5, the V gene TRBV4-3; 7 bases line up with TRBD1. Germline V gene lookup returns CDR1 LGHNA and CDR2 YSLEER. CDR3 length equals 13 residues. The trim removed 4 bases at V and 6 bases at J, leaving 5 bases unmatched.